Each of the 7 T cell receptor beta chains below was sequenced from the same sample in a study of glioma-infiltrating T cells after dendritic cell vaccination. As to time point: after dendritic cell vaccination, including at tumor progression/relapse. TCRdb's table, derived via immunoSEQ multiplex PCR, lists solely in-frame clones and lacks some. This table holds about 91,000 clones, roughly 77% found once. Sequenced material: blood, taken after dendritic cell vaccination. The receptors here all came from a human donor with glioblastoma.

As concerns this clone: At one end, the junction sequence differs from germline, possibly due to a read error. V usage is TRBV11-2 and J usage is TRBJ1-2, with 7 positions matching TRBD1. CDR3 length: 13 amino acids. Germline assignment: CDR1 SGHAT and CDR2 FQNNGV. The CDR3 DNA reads TGTGCCAGCAGCCCAGGACAGGACTATGGCTGCACCTTC. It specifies CASSPGQDYGCTF.

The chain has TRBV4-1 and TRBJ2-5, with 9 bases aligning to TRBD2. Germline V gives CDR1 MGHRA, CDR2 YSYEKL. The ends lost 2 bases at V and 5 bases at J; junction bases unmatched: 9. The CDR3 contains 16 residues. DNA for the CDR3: TGCGCCAGCAGCCAACTTGGACTAGCGACGTGGGAGACCCAGTACTTC. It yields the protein CASSQLGLATWETQYF.

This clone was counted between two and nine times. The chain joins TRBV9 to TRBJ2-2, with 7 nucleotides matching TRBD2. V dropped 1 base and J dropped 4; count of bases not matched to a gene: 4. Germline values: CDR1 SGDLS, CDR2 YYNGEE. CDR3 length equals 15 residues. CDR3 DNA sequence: TGTGCCAGCAGCGTATTAAGCGGGGCCACCGGGGAGCTGTTTTTT. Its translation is CASSVLSGATGELFF.

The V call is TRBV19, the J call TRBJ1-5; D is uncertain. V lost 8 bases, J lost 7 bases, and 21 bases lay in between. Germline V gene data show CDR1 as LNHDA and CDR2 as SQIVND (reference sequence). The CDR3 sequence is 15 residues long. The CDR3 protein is CASVVTSGSGQPQHF. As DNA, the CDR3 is TGTGCCAGTGTTGTGACGTCGGGGTCCGGGCAGCCCCAGCATTTT. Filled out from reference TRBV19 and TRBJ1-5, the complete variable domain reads DGGITQSPKYLFRKEGQNVTLSCEQNLNHDAMYWYRQDPGQGLRLIYYSQIVNDFQKGDIAEGYSVSREKKESFPLTVTSAQKNPTAFYLCASVVTSGSGQPQHFGDGTRLSIL.

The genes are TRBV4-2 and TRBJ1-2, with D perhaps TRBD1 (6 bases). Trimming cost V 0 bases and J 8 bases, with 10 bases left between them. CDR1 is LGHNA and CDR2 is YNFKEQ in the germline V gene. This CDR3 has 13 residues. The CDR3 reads CASSQDDRNGYTF. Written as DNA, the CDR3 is TGTGCCAGCAGCCAAGATGACAGGAACGGCTACACCTTC.

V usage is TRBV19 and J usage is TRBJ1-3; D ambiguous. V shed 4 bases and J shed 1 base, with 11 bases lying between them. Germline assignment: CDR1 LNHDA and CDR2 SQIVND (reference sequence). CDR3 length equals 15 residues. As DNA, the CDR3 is TGTGCCAGTAGTAGAGACGGAGTTTCTGGAAACACCATATATTTT. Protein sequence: CASSRDGVSGNTIYF.

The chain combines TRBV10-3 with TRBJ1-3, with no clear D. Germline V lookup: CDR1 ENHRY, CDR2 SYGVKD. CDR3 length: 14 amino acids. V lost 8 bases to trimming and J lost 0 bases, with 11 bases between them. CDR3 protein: CAIEAGYSGNTIYF. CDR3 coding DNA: TGTGCCATCGAGGCGGGATACTCTGGAAACACCATATATTTT.